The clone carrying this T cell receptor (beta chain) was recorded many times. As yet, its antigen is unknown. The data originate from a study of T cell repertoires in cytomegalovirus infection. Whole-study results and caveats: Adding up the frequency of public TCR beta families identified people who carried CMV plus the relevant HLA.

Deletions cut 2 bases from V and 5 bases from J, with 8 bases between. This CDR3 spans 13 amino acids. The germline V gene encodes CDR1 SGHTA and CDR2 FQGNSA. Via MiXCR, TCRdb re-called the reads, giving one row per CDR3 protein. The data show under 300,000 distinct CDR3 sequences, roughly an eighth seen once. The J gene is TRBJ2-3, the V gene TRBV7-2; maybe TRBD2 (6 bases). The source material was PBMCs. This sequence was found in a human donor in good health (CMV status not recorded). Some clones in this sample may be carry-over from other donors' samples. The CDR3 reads CASSLPSEDTQYF. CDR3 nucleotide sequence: TGTGCCAGCAGCTTACCTAGCGAAGATACGCAGTATTTT.